This T cell receptor beta chain was found in a study of blood T cell repertoires in COVID-19. About the study: Donors in the United States, Italy and Spain gave samples during acute or convalescent COVID-19.

Self-reported history from a screening survey and questionnaire set each donor's cohort. Authors' processing steps: Amplification of reference gene primers provided the estimated nucleated cell counts. Assay: immunoSEQ multiplex PCR; the TCRdb copy retains only in-frame clones and omits some. Clone size and the V and J calls come from that table; the DNA yielded D and trimming. The sample gives some 400,000 clones, 75% to 90% of which show up once; roughly 1.1% is in the top ten. V was pared by 6 bases and J by 4 bases, with 5 bases of the junction left unmatched. The CDR3 length is 14 residues. CDR1 is ENHRY, CDR2 SYGVKD, per germline.

The chain uses TRBV10-3 and TRBJ2-2; 7 bases agree with TRBD2. This TCR was sampled from a young man who had recovered from COVID-19. The specimen sequenced was PBMCs or T cells enriched from blood (not recorded which). The CDR3 DNA follows: TGTGCCATCAGGGGGAGGGCCAGCACCGGGGAGCTGTTTTTT. Residues: CAIRGRASTGELFF.